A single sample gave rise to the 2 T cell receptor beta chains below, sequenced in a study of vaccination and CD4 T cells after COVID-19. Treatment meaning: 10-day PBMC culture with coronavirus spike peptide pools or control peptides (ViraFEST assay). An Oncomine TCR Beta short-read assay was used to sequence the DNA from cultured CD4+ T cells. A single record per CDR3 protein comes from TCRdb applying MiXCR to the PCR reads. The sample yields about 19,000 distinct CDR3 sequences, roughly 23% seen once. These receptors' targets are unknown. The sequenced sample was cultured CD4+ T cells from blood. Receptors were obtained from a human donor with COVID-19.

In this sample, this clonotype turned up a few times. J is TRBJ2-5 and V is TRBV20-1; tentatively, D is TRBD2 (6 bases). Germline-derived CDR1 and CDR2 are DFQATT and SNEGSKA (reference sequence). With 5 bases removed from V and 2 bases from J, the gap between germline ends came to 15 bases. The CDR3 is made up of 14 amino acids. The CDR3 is CSAPPGTAQETQYF. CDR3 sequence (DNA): TGCAGTGCTCCCCCCGGGACTGCTCAAGAGACCCAGTACTTC.

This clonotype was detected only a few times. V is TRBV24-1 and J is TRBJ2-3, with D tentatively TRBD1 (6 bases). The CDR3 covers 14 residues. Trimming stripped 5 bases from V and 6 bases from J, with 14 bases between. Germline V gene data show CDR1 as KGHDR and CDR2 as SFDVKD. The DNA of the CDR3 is TGTGCCACCAGTGGTCCCGGGACATCGGATACGCAGTATTTT. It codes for CATSGPGTSDTQYF.